Shown below are 26 T cell receptor beta chains from a single sample sequenced in a study of T-cell memory formation after mild COVID-19 (dated by TCRdb to about 2021). The library came from 5' RACE. Instrument on record: Illumina NovaSeq 6000. The public reads were quality trimmed at Q25 with fastp and then assembled into clones with MiXCR by TCRdb, keeping productive beta chains. Each CDR3 protein gets just one entry, which takes the most common genes and DNA from the rows behind it. Recorded for this sample are 110,000 or so distinct CDR3 sequences; about a fifth of them occurred a single time. Approximately 41% of the sample lies in the top ten. Material: PBMCs or a T cell subset sorted from them (not recorded which). The receptor set was obtained from a man aged 18 to 35 who had mild COVID-19 (a few samples of this study predate the infection). The sample titles of this study are shuffled in the database, so cell type and time point are left out; the donor was told from shared clones.

This clonotype turned up a few times. The chain uses TRBV4-1 and TRBJ2-1; D remains ambiguous. The CDR3 spans 13 residues. Germline loops: CDR1 MGHRA, CDR2 YSYEKL. The germline V and J ends were trimmed by 4 bases and 4 bases, with 8 bases remaining between them. The CDR3 DNA sequence: TGCGCCAGCAGCCCGCGGTCATACAATGAGCAGTTCTTC. Translation: CASSPRSYNEQFF.

V is TRBV28 and J is TRBJ2-4; D gene unclear. The germline CDR1 and CDR2 sequences are MDHEN and SYDVKM. V dropped 2 bases and J dropped 0 bases, with 11 bases sitting between them. CDR3 size: 16 residues. The CDR3 DNA reads TGTGCCAGCAGTTTAGGTTCAGGCCTAGCCAAAAACATTCAGTACTTC. Translating gives CASSLGSGLAKNIQYF.

J is TRBJ2-7 and V is TRBV20-1; TRBD1 is a possible D gene (6 bases). CDR1 and CDR2 from the germline V gene are DFQATT and SNEGSKA (reference sequence). This CDR3 has 13 residues. Trimming removed 2 bases at V and 1 base at J, with 9 bases between. CDR3 in DNA: TGCAGTGCTAGACTCAGGGGATCCTACGAGCAGTACTTC. This codes for CSARLRGSYEQYF.

V and J are TRBV5-1 and TRBJ1-1; tentative D call: TRBD1 (5 bases). Germline assignment: CDR1 SGHRS and CDR2 YFSETQ. This CDR3 region has 14 residues. The V and J ends lost 6 bases and 4 bases respectively, with 16 bases between them. CDR3 DNA sequence: TGCGCCAGCAATCTCCGGGACGCGAGCACTGAAGCTTTCTTT. Translated: CASNLRDASTEAFF.

The gene calls are TRBV20-1 and TRBJ1-5; 8 bases are shared with TRBD1. Looked up from germline, CDR1 is DFQATT and CDR2 is SNEGSKA (reference sequence). V lost 1 base and J lost 7; bases outside the gene matches: 9. CDR3 length equals 15 residues. The CDR3 loop is CSARGDRGRWQPQHF. In nucleotides, the CDR3 is TGCAGTGCTAGAGGAGACAGGGGTCGGTGGCAGCCCCAGCATTTT.

J is TRBJ2-1 and V is TRBV7-9; D gene uncertain. Looked up from germline, CDR1 is SEHNR and CDR2 is FQNEAQ (reference sequence). Trimming cost V 1 base and J 8 bases, with 9 bases left between them. CDR3 size: 13 residues. In nucleotides, the CDR3 is TGTGCCAGCAGCTTAGTAAATGTACATGAGCAGTTCTTC. Its protein product is CASSLVNVHEQFF.

The chain has TRBV12-3 or TRBV12-4 and TRBJ2-3, with D unresolved. V gave up 2 bases and J gave up 3 bases, with 12 bases separating them. The CDR3 has 15 residues. In DNA form, the CDR3 reads TGTGCCAGCAGTTTACCGACTGACTTTACAGATACGCAGTATTTT. Amino acid sequence: CASSLPTDFTDTQYF.

The rearrangement joins TRBV7-8 to TRBJ2-7, with 8 bases aligning to TRBD2. CDR1 and CDR2 (germline): SGHVS, FQNEAQ. V shed 1 base, J shed 1 base, and the junction held 6 bases outside the gene matches. The CDR3 totals 16 residues. The CDR3 DNA sequence: TGTGCCAGCAGCTTAGAGGGAGCGGGGGAATCCTACGAGCAGTACGTC. It encodes CASSLEGAGESYEQYV.

This clonotype showed up just a few times. The rearrangement uses TRBV20-1 and TRBJ2-7, with D possibly matching TRBD2 (7 bases). The CDR3 runs 13 residues. The V end lost 3 bases, the J end lost 0 bases, and 9 bases lay between the germline ends. CDR1 is DFQATT and CDR2 is SNEGSKA in the germline V gene (reference sequence). CDR3 nucleotides: TGCAGTGCTAGGGGGGGGGCCTCCTACGAGCAGTACTTC. Amino acid sequence: CSARGGASYEQYF.

This clonotype was seen more than once but under ten times. This rearrangement joins TRBV28 to TRBJ2-2; TRBD1 might be the D (5 bases). V was cut by 3 bases and J by 4 bases, with 15 bases left in between. The CDR3 contains 16 residues. In germline, CDR1 is MDHEN, CDR2 SYDVKM. The CDR3 nucleotides are TGTGCCAGCAGTTTTAGGGGTGAGATACGCACCGGGGAGCTGTTTTTT. As protein: CASSFRGEIRTGELFF.

The chain has TRBV20-1 and TRBJ1-1, with D tentatively TRBD1 (6 bases). V was shortened by 6 bases and J by 5 bases, with 16 bases between the two germline ends. The CDR3 runs 13 residues. Germline V gene sequence: CDR1 DFQATT, CDR2 SNEGSKA (reference sequence). CDR3 protein: CSATRGQATEAFF. Written as DNA, the CDR3 is TGCAGTGCCACCCGGGGGCAAGCGACTGAAGCTTTCTTT.

A few counts support this clonotype. The chain carries TRBV7-3 and TRBJ2-5, with 8 bases fitting TRBD2. CDR1 and CDR2 from the germline V gene are SGHTA and FQGTGA. V was clipped by 3 bases and J by 4 bases; unmatched bases: 4. CDR3 length: 14 amino acids. The DNA for the CDR3 is TGTGCCAGCAGCTTCGGACTAGCATCAGAGACCCAGTACTTC. Translated: CASSFGLASETQYF.

There are a few counts of this clonotype. The rearrangement joins TRBV28 to TRBJ1-2; 7 positions agree with TRBD1. In germline, CDR1 is MDHEN, CDR2 SYDVKM. The CDR3 consists of 13 residues. Trimming cost V 2 bases and J 13 bases; bases outside gene matches: 10. CDR3 coding DNA: TGTGCCAGCAGTTTAGTTGTCGGGGACAGTTCCACCTTC. Its translation: CASSLVVGDSSTF.

This clonotype was seen only a few times. The V and J genes are TRBV4-1 and TRBJ2-7; D ambiguous. CDR1 and CDR2 (germline): MGHRA, YSYEKL. This CDR3 comprises 13 residues. V dropped 5 bases and J dropped 2 bases, with 10 bases sitting between them. The CDR3 bases are TGCGCCAGCAGCTCCGGACGGACCTACGAGCAGTACTTC. This codes for CASSSGRTYEQYF.

This chain uses TRBV4-1 with TRBJ2-7; tentatively, D is TRBD1 or TRBD2 (5 bases each). The V and J ends lost 3 bases and 4 bases respectively, with 16 bases between them. The CDR3 sequence is 15 residues long. The germline V gene encodes CDR1 MGHRA and CDR2 YSYEKL. The CDR3 loop is CASSQAMGPPYEQYV. Written as DNA, the CDR3 is TGCGCCAGCAGCCAGGCCATGGGACCACCTTACGAGCAGTACGTC.

This rearrangement joins TRBV7-9 to TRBJ1-5; D is undetermined. V was trimmed by 4 bases and J by 1 base, leaving 8 bases between them. The CDR3 is 14 amino acids. Germline CDR1 is SEHNR and CDR2 is FQNEAQ (reference sequence). The CDR3 DNA reads TGTGCCAGCAGCTCCCTGGAGAGCAATCAGCCCCAGCATTTT. Its protein product is CASSSLESNQPQHF.

This clonotype was counted only a few times. The CDR3 loop reads CSVEDTSGSYEQYF. CDR3 coding DNA: TGCAGCGTTGAAGATACTAGCGGATCCTACGAGCAGTACTTC. V gene TRBV29-1 combines with J gene TRBJ2-7; 8 bases line up with TRBD2. CDR1 SQVTM and CDR2 ANQGSEA come from the germline V gene. CDR3 length: 14 amino acids. V shed 0 bases, J shed 1 base, and the junction held 2 bases outside the gene matches.

This clonotype came up many times. The V call is TRBV9, the J call TRBJ1-3; D possibly corresponds to TRBD1 (6 bases). CDR1 and CDR2 (germline): SGDLS, YYNGEE. This CDR3 region has 19 residues. Deletions cut 0 bases from V and 4 bases from J, with 23 bases between. The CDR3 spells CASSVVETPGHLRGNTIYF. Here the CDR3 DNA reads TGTGCCAGCAGCGTAGTCGAGACCCCGGGACACCTCCGAGGAAACACCATATATTTT.

This clonotype has just a few counts. V is TRBV20-1 and J is TRBJ2-5; 9 bases are shared with TRBD2. Germline CDR1 reads DFQATT; CDR2 reads SNEGSKA (reference sequence). The V segment lost 3 bases and the J segment 7 bases; nucleotides outside the gene matches: 6. There are 13 residues in the CDR3. In DNA, the CDR3 is TGCAGTGCTAGGCGCGGGGGGGCCGGGACCCAGTACTTC. It encodes CSARRGGAGTQYF.

The chain uses TRBV11-2 and TRBJ2-5; 8 nucleotides line up with TRBD1. CDR1 and CDR2 from the germline V gene are SGHAT and FQNNGV. The CDR3 covers 14 residues. Losses at the gene ends were 7 bases for V and 2 bases for J; bases not matched to a gene: 6. The CDR3 sequence: CASTQGAGQETQYF. CDR3 sequence (DNA): TGTGCCAGCACCCAGGGGGCCGGTCAAGAGACCCAGTACTTC. Complete variable domain (other parts from reference TRBV11-2 and TRBJ2-5): EAGVAQSPRYKIIEKRQSVAFWCNPISGHATLYWYQQILGQGPKLLIQFQNNGVVDDSQLPKDRFSAERLKGVDSTLKIQPAKLEDSAVYLCASTQGAGQETQYFGPGTRLLVL.

In nucleotides, the CDR3 is TGCGCCAGCAGCCAGCCCCCCTTTCGGGGGGCCGGCACCGGGGAGCTGTTTTTT. Its protein is CASSQPPFRGAGTGELFF. The V call is TRBV4-3, the J call TRBJ2-2, with D possibly TRBD2 on 7 matching bases. Trimming cost V 3 bases and J 4 bases, with 21 bases left between them. The CDR3 is made up of 18 amino acids. Germline assignment: CDR1 LGHNA and CDR2 YSLEER.

A single count supports this clonotype. This rearrangement joins TRBV15 to TRBJ2-7, with a weak D call TRBD2 (5 bases). Germline V gives CDR1 LNHNV, CDR2 YYDKDF (reference sequence). Trimming removed 5 bases at V and 0 bases at J, with 11 bases between. This CDR3 spans 14 amino acids. The CDR3 DNA reads TGTGCCACCAGCCCCCGGGGAGTCTCCTACGAGCAGTACTTC. This sequence encodes CATSPRGVSYEQYF.

The chain recombines TRBV29-1 with TRBJ1-1; D is perhaps TRBD1 (5 bases). CDR3 length equals 13 residues. Germline V lookup: CDR1 SQVTM, CDR2 ANQGSEA. V was clipped by 3 bases and J by 3 bases, with 11 bases between them. CDR3 nucleotides: TGCAGCGTTGAGGGACGGGTGGACACTGAAGCTTTCTTT. It is translated as CSVEGRVDTEAFF.

The V call is TRBV9, the J call TRBJ1-2; D perhaps matches TRBD1 (6 bases). The V end lost 4 bases, the J end lost 6 bases, and 40 bases lay between the germline ends. Germline V gives CDR1 SGDLS, CDR2 YYNGEE. The CDR3 sequence is 22 residues long. CDR3 region: CASSPRTDLITMVESLGDGYTF. CDR3 DNA: TGTGCCAGCAGCCCTCGGACAGACCTGATAACTATGGTGGAGTCGCTTGGGGATGGCTACACCTTC.

The CDR3 loop is CASSFPGSNTEAFF. CDR3 DNA: TGTGCCAGCAGTTTTCCAGGCTCGAACACTGAAGCTTTCTTT. V and J are TRBV12-3 or TRBV12-4 and TRBJ1-1; no reliable D call. V was pared by 3 bases and J by 1 base, with 9 bases between. The CDR3 has 14 residues.

V usage is TRBV7-9 and J usage is TRBJ2-7; the D is unclear. Deletions cut 1 base from V and 7 bases from J, with 8 bases between. The CDR3 extends over 12 amino acids. Germline CDR1 is SEHNR and CDR2 is FQNEAQ (reference sequence). The CDR3 spells CASSLGPGEQYF. The DNA of the CDR3 is TGTGCCAGCAGCTTAGGACCTGGGGAGCAGTACTTC.